The rows below give T cell receptor beta chains drawn from one sample of a study of cytotoxic CD8 clonotypes in ibrutinib-treated CLL. Produced via immunoSEQ multiplex PCR; TCRdb's table is partial and in-frame only. The sample carries 140,000 to 150,000 clones, about 80% recorded once. Here the sequenced sample was PBMCs, taken after 24 months of ibrutinib treatment. The origin of the receptors is a human donor with chronic lymphocytic leukemia. CDR3s include the opening cysteine and the closing phenylalanine or tryptophan. The D gene is left open where the match is weak. Expanded clones get a size class; other rows say once, few or many, or leave the size out.

j_call	clone_size	d_call	v_call	cdr3_nt	cdr3_aa
TRBJ2-1	NA	TRBD2	TRBV6-5	TGTGCCAGCAGCCCCCTAGCGGGAGGGTTGGTTGAGCAGTTCTTC	CASSPLAGGLVEQFF
TRBJ2-7	NA	NA	TRBV7-9	TGTGCCAGCAGCTTGGCCCCACAGGGTTCGGACGAGCAGTACTTC	CASSLAPQGSDEQYF
TRBJ2-3	NA	NA	TRBV13	TGTGCCAGCAGCTTTAGGCTCAGTTCAGATACGCAGTATTTT	CASSFRLSSDTQYF
TRBJ1-6	NA	NA	TRBV30	TGTGCCTGGACCGGGACTTTCGATACACCCCTCCACTTT	CAWTGTFDTPLHF
TRBJ1-1	NA	NA	TRBV7-2	TGTGCCAGCAGCCCGCCGACAACCATGAACACTGAAGCTTTCTTT	CASSPPTTMNTEAFF
TRBJ2-7	NA	TRBD1	TRBV5-1	TGCGCCAGCAGCCTCCGGGACAGGGGCCACGAGCAGTACTTC	CASSLRDRGHEQYF
TRBJ1-1	NA	TRBD1	TRBV10-3	TGTGCCATCAGTGACCAGGGGGCCTTTGCTGAAGCTTTCTTT	CAISDQGAFAEAFF
TRBJ2-3	few	NA	TRBV7-9	TGTGCCAGCAGCTTAGCAACAGGGGGGGTCACAGATACGCAGTATTTT	CASSLATGGVTDTQYF
TRBJ2-6	NA	NA	TRBV2	TGTGCCAGCATGCGAAACTCTGGGGCCAACGTCCTGACTTTC	CASMRNSGANVLTF
TRBJ2-2	NA	TRBD1	TRBV5-1	TGCGCCAGCAGCAGGCAGGGGGCGAACACCGGGGAGCTGTTTTTT	CASSRQGANTGELFF
TRBJ1-4	NA	NA	TRBV7-3	TGTGCCAGCAGCTTAAGGCCAGGCCCTAATGAAAAACTGTTTTTT	CASSLRPGPNEKLFF
TRBJ2-7	once	NA	TRBV28	TGTGCCAGCAGTTTAGTGTTAGTAGCGGTGGTCGAGCAGTACTTC	CASSLVLVAVVEQYF
TRBJ2-5	few	NA	TRBV10-3	TGTGCCATCAGTGAATGGGCCCAAGAGACCCAGTACTTC	CAISEWAQETQYF
TRBJ2-5	once	NA	TRBV7-9	TGTGCCAGCAGCTTTGGGCAGCGAGAGACCCAGTACTTC	CASSFGQRETQYF
TRBJ2-7	few	NA	TRBV7-9	TGTGCCAGCAGCCAACAGGGCCCTTCCTACGAGCAGTACTTC	CASSQQGPSYEQYF
TRBJ2-7	NA	NA	TRBV20-1	TGCAGTGCTCTCGGGCCGTACGAGCAGTACTTC	CSALGPYEQYF
TRBJ2-2	NA	NA	TRBV10-3	TGTGCCATCAGTGAGGGGGGGCCCGCGAACACCGGGGAGCTGTTTTTT	CAISEGGPANTGELFF
TRBJ2-5	NA	NA	TRBV12-5	TGTGCTAGTGCCCAGGCGGGAGAGACCCAGTACTTC	CASAQAGETQYF
TRBJ2-1	NA	NA	TRBV27	TGTGCCAGCAGTCCCCTGGGACTTGGGGGCGAGCAGTTCTTC	CASSPLGLGGEQFF
TRBJ1-5	NA	NA	TRBV28	TGTGCCAGCAGTCCCTTTCTGTTCCATCAGCCCCAGCATTTT	CASSPFLFHQPQHF
TRBJ1-5	many	TRBD1	TRBV19	TGTGCCAGTAGCAGGGGGAGGCGTCAGCCCCAGCATTTT	CASSRGRRQPQHF
TRBJ1-2	NA	NA	TRBV28	TGTGCCAGCGCCAGAGACGGCTATGGCTACACCTTC	CASARDGYGYTF
TRBJ1-6	NA	NA	TRBV6-1	TGTGCCAGCAGGGGGCGCACAAATTCACCCCTCCACTTT	CASRGRTNSPLHF
TRBJ1-2	NA	TRBD1	TRBV6-5	TGTGCCAGCAGTAAGCGACAGGGAGTATATGGCTACACCTTC	CASSKRQGVYGYTF
TRBJ1-2	NA	NA	TRBV28	TGTGCCACCGGGGGAGGGCGGCGTGGCTACACCTTC	CATGGGRRGYTF
TRBJ1-5	NA	NA	TRBV19	TGTGCCAGTAGTATAGTGCCCAATCAGCCCCAGCATTTT	CASSIVPNQPQHF
TRBJ2-3	NA	NA	TRBV6-6	TGTGCCAGCAGTTACGGAGCGACAGATACGCAGTATTTT	CASSYGATDTQYF
TRBJ1-1	NA	NA	TRBV2	TGTGCCAGCAGTTCCGACAGTACCACTGAAGCTTTCTTT	CASSSDSTTEAFF
TRBJ1-4	few	NA	TRBV10-3	TGTGCCATCAGCCCCGGGACGGAGAATGAAAAACTGTTTTTT	CAISPGTENEKLFF
TRBJ1-3	NA	NA	TRBV19	TGTGCCAGTAGTCGATTCGCTGGTTCTGGAAACACCATATATTTT	CASSRFAGSGNTIYF
TRBJ1-2	NA	NA	TRBV5-1	TGCGCCAGCAGCTTGGACCGGGGAGGCTACACCTTC	CASSLDRGGYTF
TRBJ2-3	NA	TRBD1	TRBV4-3	TGCGCCAGCAGCGCTGGGACAGGGAACACAGATACGCAGTATTTT	CASSAGTGNTDTQYF
TRBJ1-1	NA	TRBD1	TRBV29-1	TGCAGCACGGACAGGGAGGGTGGAGCTTTCTTT	CSTDREGGAFF
TRBJ1-1	NA	NA	TRBV7-2	TGTGCCAGCAGCTTGAATTCCGGTGAAGCTTTCTTT	CASSLNSGEAFF
TRBJ1-4	NA	NA	TRBV5-6	TGTGCCAGCAGCTTGGTGTGGCAGGAGAATGAAAAACTGTTTTTT	CASSLVWQENEKLFF
TRBJ1-2	NA	NA	TRBV27	TGTGCCAGCAGTTCGGGGCTGCCCCACTATGGCTACACCTTC	CASSSGLPHYGYTF
TRBJ2-3	NA	NA	TRBV9	TGTGCCAGCAGCACGCGGGGGCGGGGCACAGATACGCAGTATTTT	CASSTRGRGTDTQYF
TRBJ2-7	NA	NA	TRBV7-9	TGTGCCAGCAGCGCAGGGCCGCAGAACTCCTACGAGCAGTACTTC	CASSAGPQNSYEQYF
TRBJ2-1	NA	TRBD1	TRBV4-3	TGCGCCAGCAGCCAATCGCCCCCCTCAGGGACAGGAAGAAATGAGCAGTTCTTC	CASSQSPPSGTGRNEQFF
TRBJ2-2	NA	NA	TRBV27	TGTGCCAGCAGTTGGAGGGCCGCCGGGGAGCTGTTTTTT	CASSWRAAGELFF